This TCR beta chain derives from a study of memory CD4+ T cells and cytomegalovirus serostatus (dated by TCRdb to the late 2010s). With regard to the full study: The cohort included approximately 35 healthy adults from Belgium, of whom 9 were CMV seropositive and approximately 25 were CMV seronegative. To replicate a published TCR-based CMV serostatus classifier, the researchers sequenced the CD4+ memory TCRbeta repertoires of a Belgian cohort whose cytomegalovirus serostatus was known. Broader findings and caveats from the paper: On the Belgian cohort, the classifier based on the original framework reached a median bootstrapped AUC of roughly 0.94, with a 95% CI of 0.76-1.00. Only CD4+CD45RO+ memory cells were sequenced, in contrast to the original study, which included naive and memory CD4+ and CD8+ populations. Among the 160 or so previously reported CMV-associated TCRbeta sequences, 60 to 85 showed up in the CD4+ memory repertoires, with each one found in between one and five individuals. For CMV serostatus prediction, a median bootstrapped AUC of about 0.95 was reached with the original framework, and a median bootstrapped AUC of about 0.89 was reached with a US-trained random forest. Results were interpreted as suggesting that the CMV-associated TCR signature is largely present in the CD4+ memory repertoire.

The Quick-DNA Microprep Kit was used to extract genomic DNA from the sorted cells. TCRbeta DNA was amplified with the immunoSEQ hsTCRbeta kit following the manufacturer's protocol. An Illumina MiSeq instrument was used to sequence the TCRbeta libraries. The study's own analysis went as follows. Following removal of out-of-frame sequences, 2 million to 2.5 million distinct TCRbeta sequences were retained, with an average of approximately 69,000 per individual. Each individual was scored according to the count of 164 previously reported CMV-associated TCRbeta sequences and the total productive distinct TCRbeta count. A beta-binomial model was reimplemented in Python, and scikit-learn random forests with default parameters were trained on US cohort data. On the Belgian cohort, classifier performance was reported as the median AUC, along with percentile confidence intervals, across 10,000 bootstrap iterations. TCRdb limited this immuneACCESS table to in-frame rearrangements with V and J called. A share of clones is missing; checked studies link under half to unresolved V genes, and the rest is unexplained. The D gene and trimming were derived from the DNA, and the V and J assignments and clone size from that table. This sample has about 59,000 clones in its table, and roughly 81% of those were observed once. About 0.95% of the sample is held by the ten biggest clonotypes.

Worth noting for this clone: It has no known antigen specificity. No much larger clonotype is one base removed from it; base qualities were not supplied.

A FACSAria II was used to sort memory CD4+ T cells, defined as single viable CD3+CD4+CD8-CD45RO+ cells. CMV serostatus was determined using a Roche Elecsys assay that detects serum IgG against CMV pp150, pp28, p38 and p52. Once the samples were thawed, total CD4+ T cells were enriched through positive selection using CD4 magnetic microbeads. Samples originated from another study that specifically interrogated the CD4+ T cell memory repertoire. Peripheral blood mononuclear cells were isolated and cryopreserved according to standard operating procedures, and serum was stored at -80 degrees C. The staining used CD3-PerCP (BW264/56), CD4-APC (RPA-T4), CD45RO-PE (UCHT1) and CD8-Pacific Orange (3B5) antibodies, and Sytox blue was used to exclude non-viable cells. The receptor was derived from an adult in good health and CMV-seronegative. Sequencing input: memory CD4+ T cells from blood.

The CDR3 reads CAWRGTGYATNEKLFF. The nucleotide sequence reads as follows: TGTGCCTGGAGGGGGACGGGGTATGCAACTAATGAAAAACTGTTTTTT. The V gene is TRBV30 and the J gene is TRBJ1-4; D gene: possibly TRBD1, on 5 matching bases. The germline V gene (reference sequence) yields GTSNPN for CDR1 and SVGIG for CDR2. The V and J ends are trimmed by 3 bases and 0 bases, leaving 14 bases between them. CDR3 length: 16 amino acids, cysteine to phenylalanine. Just CDR3 DNA is preserved here, 48 bases in frame from base 1.